The 5 T cell receptor beta chains below come from one sample, sequenced in a study of blood T cell repertoires in COVID-19. Sequencing was performed with immunoSEQ multiplex PCR; in TCRdb, only in-frame clones are kept and a portion is missing. The sample holds fewer than 250,000 clones; around four fifths are singletons and the top ten take about 4.8%. Sequencing input: PBMCs or T cells enriched from blood (not recorded which). The receptors come from a woman aged 50 to 60 who had been exposed to COVID-19.

This clone came up a few times. The chain has TRBV11-2 and TRBJ1-5; D is unclear. Germline CDR1 is SGHAT and CDR2 is FQNNGV. This CDR3 is 14 amino acids long. Trimming left V 5 bases short and J 7 bases short, with 15 bases between. The chain's CDR3 is CASSEGEGWQPQHF. The DNA of the CDR3 is TGTGCCAGCAGCGAAGGCGAGGGTTGGCAGCCCCAGCATTTT.

The chain couples TRBV18 to TRBJ1-2; TRBD1 aligns across 10 bases. V dropped 4 bases and J dropped 7; count of bases not matched to a gene: 6. This CDR3 spans 14 amino acids. Germline CDR1 reads KGHSH; CDR2 reads LQKENI. CDR3 coding DNA: TGTGCCAGCTCACTAAGACAGGGGGCAAGTGGCTACACCTTC. Its translation is CASSLRQGASGYTF.

V and J are TRBV28 and TRBJ1-1; D unresolved. Trimming shortened V by 3 bases and J by 5 bases, and 7 bases separated the two germline ends. Germline V gene lookup returns CDR1 MDHEN and CDR2 SYDVKM. The CDR3 sequence is 12 residues long. Written as DNA, the CDR3 is TGTGCCAGCAGTTTTAGTTCGACTGAAGCTTTCTTT. Translation gives CASSFSSTEAFF. Filled out from reference TRBV28 and TRBJ1-1, the complete variable domain reads DVKVTQSSRYLVKRTGEKVFLECVQDMDHENMFWYRQDPGLGLRLIYFSYDVKMKEKGDIPEGYSVSREKKERFSLILESASTNQTSMYLCASSFSSTEAFFGQGTRLTVV.

The genes are TRBV18 and TRBJ2-2, with D perhaps matching TRBD1 (5 bases). Germline-derived CDR1 and CDR2 are KGHSH and LQKENI. V lost 2 bases and J 0 bases, leaving 16 bases between the germline ends. There are 18 residues in the CDR3. The CDR3 spells CASSPVPGKSANTGELFF. CDR3 in DNA: TGTGCCAGCTCACCAGTTCCAGGGAAAAGCGCGAACACCGGGGAGCTGTTTTTT.

This clone was observed a few times. This sequence joins TRBV2 and TRBJ1-2; the D is unclear. Germline values: CDR1 SNHLY, CDR2 FYNNEI. The length of the CDR3 is 15 residues. The germline V and J ends were trimmed by 3 bases and 4 bases, with 15 bases remaining between them. The CDR3 nucleotides read TGTGCCAGCAGTGAGAGAGGGAACAGCGTCTATGGCTACACCTTC. Protein: CASSERGNSVYGYTF. The whole variable domain, filled in from reference TRBV2 and TRBJ1-2, reads EPEVTQTPSHQVTQMGQEVILRCVPISNHLYFYWYRQILGQKVEFLVSFYNNEISEKSEIFDDQFSVERPDGSNFTLKIRSTKLEDSAMYFCASSERGNSVYGYTFGSGTRLTVV.